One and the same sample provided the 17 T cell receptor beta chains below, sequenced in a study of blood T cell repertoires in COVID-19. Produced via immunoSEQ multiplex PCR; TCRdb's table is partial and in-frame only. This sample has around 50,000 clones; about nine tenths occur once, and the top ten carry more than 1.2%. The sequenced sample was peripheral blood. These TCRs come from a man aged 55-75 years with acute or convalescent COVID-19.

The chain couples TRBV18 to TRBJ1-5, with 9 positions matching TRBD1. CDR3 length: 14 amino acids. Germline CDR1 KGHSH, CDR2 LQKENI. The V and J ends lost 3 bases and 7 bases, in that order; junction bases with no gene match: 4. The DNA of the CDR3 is TGTGCCAGCTCACCGGACAGGGGACAGCAGCCCCAGCATTTT. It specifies CASSPDRGQQPQHF.

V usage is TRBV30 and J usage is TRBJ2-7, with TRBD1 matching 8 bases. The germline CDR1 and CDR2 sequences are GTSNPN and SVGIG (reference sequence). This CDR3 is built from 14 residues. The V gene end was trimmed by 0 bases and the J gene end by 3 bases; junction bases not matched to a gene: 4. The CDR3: CAWSVPGTGYEQYF. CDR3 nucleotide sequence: TGTGCCTGGAGTGTTCCGGGGACAGGCTACGAGCAGTACTTC.

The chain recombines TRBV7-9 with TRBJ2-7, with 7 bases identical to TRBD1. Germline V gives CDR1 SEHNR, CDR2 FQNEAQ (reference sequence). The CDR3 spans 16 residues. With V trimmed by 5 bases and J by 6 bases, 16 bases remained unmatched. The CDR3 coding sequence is TGTGCCAGCAGCCGGGACAGAGCCGCACACGGTGGCGAGCAGTACTTC. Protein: CASSRDRAAHGGEQYF.

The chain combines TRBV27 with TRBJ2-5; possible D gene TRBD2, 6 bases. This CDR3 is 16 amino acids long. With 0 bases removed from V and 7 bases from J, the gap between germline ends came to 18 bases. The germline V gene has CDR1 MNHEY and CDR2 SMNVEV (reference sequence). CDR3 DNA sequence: TGTGCCAGCAGTTTATCCCGGGAGTCCAGGATAGGGACCCAGTACTTC. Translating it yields CASSLSRESRIGTQYF.

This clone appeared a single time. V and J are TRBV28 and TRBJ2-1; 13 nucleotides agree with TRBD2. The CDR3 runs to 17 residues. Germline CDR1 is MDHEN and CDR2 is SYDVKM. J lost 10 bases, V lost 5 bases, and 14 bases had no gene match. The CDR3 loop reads CASSPISGTSGIREQFF. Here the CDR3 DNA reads TGTGCCAGCAGTCCGATTTCCGGGACTAGCGGGATACGGGAGCAGTTCTTC.

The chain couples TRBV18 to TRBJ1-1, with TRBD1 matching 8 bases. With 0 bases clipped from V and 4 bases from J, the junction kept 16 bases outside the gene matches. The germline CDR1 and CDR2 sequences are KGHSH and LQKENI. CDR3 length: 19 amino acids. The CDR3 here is CASSPPGEFTGQGRTEAFF. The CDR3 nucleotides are TGTGCCAGCTCACCACCGGGAGAGTTTACAGGACAGGGACGCACTGAAGCTTTCTTT.

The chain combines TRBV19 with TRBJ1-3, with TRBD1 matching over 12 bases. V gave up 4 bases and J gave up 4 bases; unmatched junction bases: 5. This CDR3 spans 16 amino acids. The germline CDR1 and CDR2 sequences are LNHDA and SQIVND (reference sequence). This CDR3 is CASSTSGQGAGNTIYF. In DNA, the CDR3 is TGTGCCAGTAGTACCTCGGGACAGGGGGCAGGAAACACCATATATTTT.

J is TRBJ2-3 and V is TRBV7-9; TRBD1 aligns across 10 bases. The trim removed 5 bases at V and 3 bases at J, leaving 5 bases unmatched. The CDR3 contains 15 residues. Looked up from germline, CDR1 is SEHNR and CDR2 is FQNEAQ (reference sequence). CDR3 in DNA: TGTGCCAGCAGCAACCGGGACAGGGGTACAGATACGCAGTATTTT. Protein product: CASSNRDRGTDTQYF.

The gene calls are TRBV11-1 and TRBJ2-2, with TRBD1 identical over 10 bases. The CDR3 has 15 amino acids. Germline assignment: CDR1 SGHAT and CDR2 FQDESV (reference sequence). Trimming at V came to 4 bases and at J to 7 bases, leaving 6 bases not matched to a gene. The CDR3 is CASSSQGQGFGELFF. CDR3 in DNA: TGTGCCAGCAGCTCCCAGGGACAGGGGTTCGGGGAGCTGTTTTTT.

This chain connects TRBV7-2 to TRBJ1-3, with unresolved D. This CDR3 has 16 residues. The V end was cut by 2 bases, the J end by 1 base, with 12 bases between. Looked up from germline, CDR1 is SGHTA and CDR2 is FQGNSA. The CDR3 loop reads CASSLSGSTSGNTIYF. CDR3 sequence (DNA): TGTGCCAGCAGCTTATCGGGATCTACTTCTGGAAACACCATATATTTT.

This CDR3 reads CATSGQGILNQPQHF. DNA for the CDR3: TGTGCCACCAGTGGCCAGGGGATCTTAAATCAGCCCCAGCATTTT. The gene calls are TRBV15 and TRBJ1-5; D might be TRBD1 (6 bases). The germline V gene encodes CDR1 LNHNV and CDR2 YYDKDF (reference sequence). The CDR3 covers 15 residues. Trimming left V 6 bases short and J 4 bases short, with 16 bases between.

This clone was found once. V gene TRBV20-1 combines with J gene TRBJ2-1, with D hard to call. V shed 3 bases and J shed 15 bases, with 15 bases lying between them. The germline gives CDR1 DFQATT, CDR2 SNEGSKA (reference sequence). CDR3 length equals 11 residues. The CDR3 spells CSASWVDRLFF. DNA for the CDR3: TGCAGTGCTAGCTGGGTGGATAGACTGTTCTTC.

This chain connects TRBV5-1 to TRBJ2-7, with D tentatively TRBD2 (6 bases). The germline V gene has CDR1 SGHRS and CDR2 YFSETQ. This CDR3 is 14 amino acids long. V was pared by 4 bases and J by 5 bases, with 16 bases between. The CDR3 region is CASSPSGGINEQYF. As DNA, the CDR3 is TGCGCCAGCAGCCCAAGCGGAGGGATCAACGAGCAGTACTTC.

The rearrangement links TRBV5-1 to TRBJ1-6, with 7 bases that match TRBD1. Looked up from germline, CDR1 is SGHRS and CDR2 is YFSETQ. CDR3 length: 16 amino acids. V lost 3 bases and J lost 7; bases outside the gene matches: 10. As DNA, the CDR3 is TGCGCCAGCAGCTCTGGCAAGGGGGCGGGGAATTCACCCCTCCACTTT. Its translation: CASSSGKGAGNSPLHF. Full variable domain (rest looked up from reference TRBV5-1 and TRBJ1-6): KAGVTQTPRYLIKTRGQQVTLSCSPISGHRSVSWYQQTPGQGLQFLFEYFSETQRNKGNFPGRFSGRQFSNSRSEMNVSTLELGDSALYLCASSSGKGAGNSPLHFGNGTRLTVT.

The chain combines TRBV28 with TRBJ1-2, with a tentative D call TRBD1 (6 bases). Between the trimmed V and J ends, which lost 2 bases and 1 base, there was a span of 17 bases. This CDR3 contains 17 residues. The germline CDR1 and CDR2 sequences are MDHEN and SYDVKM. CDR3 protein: CASSLGAGDGVNYGYTF. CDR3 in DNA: TGTGCCAGCAGTTTAGGGGCAGGGGATGGTGTTAACTATGGCTACACCTTC.

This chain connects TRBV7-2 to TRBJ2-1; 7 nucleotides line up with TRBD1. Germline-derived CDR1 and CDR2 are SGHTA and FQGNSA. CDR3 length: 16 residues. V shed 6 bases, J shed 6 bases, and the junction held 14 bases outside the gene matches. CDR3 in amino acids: CASSRPGQNFGNEQFF. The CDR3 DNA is TGTGCCAGCAGTCGACCGGGACAGAACTTTGGCAATGAGCAGTTCTTC.

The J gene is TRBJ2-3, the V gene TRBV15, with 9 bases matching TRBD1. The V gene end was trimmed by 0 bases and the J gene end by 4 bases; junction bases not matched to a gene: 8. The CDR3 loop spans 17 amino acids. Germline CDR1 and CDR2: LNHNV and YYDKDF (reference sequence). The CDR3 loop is CATSRDETGGGSDTQYF. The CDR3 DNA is TGTGCCACCAGCAGAGATGAAACAGGGGGCGGCTCAGATACGCAGTATTTT.